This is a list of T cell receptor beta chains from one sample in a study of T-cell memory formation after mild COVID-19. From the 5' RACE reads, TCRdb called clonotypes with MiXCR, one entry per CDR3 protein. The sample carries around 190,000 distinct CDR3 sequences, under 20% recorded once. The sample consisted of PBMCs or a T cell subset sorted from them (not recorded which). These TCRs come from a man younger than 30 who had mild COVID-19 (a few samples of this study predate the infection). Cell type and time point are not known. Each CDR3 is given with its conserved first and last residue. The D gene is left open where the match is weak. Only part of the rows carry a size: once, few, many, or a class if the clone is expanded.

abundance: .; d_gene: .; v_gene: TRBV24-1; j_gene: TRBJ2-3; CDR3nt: TGTGCCACCAGTGATTCGTCGGGGTCCGGGGATACGCAGTATTTT; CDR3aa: CATSDSSGSGDTQYF
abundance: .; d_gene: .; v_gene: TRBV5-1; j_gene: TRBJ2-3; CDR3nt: TGCGCCAGCAGACGGGACATCGACACAGATACGCAGTATTTT; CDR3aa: CASRRDIDTDTQYF
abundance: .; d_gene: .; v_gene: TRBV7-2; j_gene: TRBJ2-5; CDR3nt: TGTGCCAGCACCCTGAGGGGTCCGGAGACCCAGTACTTC; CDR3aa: CASTLRGPETQYF
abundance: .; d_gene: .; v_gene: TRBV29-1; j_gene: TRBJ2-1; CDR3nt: TGCAGCGCTGGGGATTGGGGTTTCTACAATGAGCAGTTCTTC; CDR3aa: CSAGDWGFYNEQFF
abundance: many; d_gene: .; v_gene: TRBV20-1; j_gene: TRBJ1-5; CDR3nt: TGCAGTGCTACCGGGACCGGGGAGTCAGGGCCCCAGCATTTT; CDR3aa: CSATGTGESGPQHF
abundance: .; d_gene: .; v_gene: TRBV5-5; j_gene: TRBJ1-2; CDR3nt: TGTGCCAGCAGCCCAATTCTGGACATAGCTAACTATGGCTACACCTTC; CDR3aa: CASSPILDIANYGYTF
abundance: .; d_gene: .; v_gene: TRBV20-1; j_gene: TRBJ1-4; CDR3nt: TGCAGTGCTAGAGACGTGGGGAGAGTAACTAATGAAAAACTGTTTTTT; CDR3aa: CSARDVGRVTNEKLFF
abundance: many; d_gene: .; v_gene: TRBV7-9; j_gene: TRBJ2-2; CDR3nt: TGTGCCAGCAGCTTAACGAACACCGGGGAGCTGTTTTTT; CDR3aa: CASSLTNTGELFF
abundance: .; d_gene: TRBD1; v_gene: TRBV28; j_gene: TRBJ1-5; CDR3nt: TGTGCCAGCATCCAACCCGGGACAGGGTACCAGCCCCAGCATTTT; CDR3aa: CASIQPGTGYQPQHF
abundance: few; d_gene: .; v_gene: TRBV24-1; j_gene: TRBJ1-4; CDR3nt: TGTGCCACCAGTGAAGGCCGCGGAGAAAAACTGTTTTTT; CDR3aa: CATSEGRGEKLFF
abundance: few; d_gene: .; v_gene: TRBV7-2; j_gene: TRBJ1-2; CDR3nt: TGTGCCAGCAGCTTAGTGCGTCCCGGTTCCTATGGCTACACCTTC; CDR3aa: CASSLVRPGSYGYTF
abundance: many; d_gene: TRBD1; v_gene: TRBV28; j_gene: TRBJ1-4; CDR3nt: TGTGCCACACAGGGGGCGAATGAAAAACTGTTTTTT; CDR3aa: CATQGANEKLFF
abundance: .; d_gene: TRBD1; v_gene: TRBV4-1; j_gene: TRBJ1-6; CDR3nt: TGCGCCAGCAGCCGACAGGGGGCTCGGGGTTCACCCCTCCACTTT; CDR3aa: CASSRQGARGSPLHF
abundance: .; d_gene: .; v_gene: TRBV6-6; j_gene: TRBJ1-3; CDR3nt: TGTGCCAGCAGGCCTAGGGGTGGGGCAGGCTCTGGAAACACCATATATTTT; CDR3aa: CASRPRGGAGSGNTIYF
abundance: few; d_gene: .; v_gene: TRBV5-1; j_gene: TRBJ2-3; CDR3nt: TGCGCCAGCAGCTTGGTCAAGGCGAAGGGCACAGATACGCAGTATTTT; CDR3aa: CASSLVKAKGTDTQYF
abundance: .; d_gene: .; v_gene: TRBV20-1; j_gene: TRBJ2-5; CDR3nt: TGCAGTGCTAACAACCCCGCGGGGGCGAACCTTCAAGAGACCCAGTACTTC; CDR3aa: CSANNPAGANLQETQYF
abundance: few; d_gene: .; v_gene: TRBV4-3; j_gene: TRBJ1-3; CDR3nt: TGCGCCAGCAGCCACCTAGAGACAAACACCATATATTTT; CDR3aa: CASSHLETNTIYF
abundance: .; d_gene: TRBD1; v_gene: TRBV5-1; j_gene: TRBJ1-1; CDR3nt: TGCGCCAGCAGCGCGGACAGGCTGGGGACTGAAGCTTTCTTT; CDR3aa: CASSADRLGTEAFF
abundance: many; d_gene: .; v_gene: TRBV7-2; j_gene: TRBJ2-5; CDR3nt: TGTGCCAGCAGCCCACCGGGTAGCGAGGAGACCCAGTACTTC; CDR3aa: CASSPPGSEETQYF
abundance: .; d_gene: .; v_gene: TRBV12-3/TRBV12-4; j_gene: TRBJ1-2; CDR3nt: TGTTCGGGGGACTTGGCGGGTGGCTACACCTTC; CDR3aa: CSGDLAGGYTF
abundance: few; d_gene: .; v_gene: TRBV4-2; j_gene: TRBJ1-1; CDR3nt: TGTGCCAGCAGCCAAGCCTTACAGGGATCGAACACTGAAGCTTTCTTT; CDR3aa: CASSQALQGSNTEAFF
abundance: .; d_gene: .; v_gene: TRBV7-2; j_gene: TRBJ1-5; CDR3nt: TGTGCCAGCAGCTCCCAGGCGTACGGGGTTGGACAGCCCCAGCATTTT; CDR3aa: CASSSQAYGVGQPQHF
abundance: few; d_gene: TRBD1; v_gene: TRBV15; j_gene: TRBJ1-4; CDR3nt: TGTGCCACCAGCAGACCCCGACAGGGATGGGGTGAAAAACTGTTTTTT; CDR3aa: CATSRPRQGWGEKLFF
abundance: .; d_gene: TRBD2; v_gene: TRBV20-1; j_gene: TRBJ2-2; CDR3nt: TGCAGTGCTAAAGCGGGGGACATCGGGGAGCTGTTTTTT; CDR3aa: CSAKAGDIGELFF
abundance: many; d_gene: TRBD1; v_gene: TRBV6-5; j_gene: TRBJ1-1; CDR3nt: TGTGCCAGCAGTTACTCGATTGCAGGGGGCACTGAAGCTTTCTTT; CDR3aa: CASSYSIAGGTEAFF
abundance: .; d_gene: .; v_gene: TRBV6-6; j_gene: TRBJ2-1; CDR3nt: TGTGCCAGCATGGAAACCGGACGGACCTACAATGAGCAGTTCTTC; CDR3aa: CASMETGRTYNEQFF
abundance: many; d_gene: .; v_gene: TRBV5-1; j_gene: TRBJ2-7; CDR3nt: TGCGCCAGCAGCTTGACGGGAAGCTACGAGCAGTACTTC; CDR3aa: CASSLTGSYEQYF